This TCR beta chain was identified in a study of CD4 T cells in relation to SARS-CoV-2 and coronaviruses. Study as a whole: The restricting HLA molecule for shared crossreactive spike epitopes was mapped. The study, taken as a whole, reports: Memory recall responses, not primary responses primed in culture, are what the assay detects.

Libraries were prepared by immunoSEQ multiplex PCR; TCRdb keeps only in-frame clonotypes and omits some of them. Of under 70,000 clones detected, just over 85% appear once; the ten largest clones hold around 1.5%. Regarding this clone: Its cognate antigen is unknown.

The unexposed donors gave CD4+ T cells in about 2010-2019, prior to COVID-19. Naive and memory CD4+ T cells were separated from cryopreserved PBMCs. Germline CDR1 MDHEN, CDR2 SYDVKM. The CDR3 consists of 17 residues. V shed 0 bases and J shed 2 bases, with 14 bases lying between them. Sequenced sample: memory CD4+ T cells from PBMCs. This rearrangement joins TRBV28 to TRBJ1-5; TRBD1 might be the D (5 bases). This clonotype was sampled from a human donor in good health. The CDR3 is CASSLWSGGMGNQPQHF. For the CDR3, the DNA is TGTGCCAGCAGTTTATGGTCCGGGGGAATGGGCAATCAGCCCCAGCATTTT.